This TCR beta chain was identified in a study of OX40 agonist ivuxolimab in advanced cancers. Context from the whole study: Ivuxolimab was an agonistic, fully human IgG2 monoclonal antibody directed against OX40 (CD134), a costimulatory receptor. Intravenous ivuxolimab was administered to patients every 2 weeks at six dose levels: 0.01, 0.1, 0.3, 1.5, 3 and 10 mg/kg. Among the approximately 50 dose-escalation patients, some 20 had hepatocellular carcinoma, about 15 melanoma, 9 renal cell carcinoma and 9 head and neck cancer. A male proportion of under 85% and a mean age of approximately 61 years, ranging from 23 to 79, were recorded for the dose-escalation cohort. Prior anti-PD-1, anti-PD-L1 or anti-CTLA-4 therapy was permitted, and less than 45% of dose-escalation patients had received checkpoint inhibitors. Partial responses occurred in three dose-escalation patients, of whom one had hepatocellular carcinoma and two had cutaneous melanoma. The point of sequencing TCRbeta in the periphery was to test whether ivuxolimab changed TCR sequence diversity and drove clonal T-cell expansion. The paper covers the monotherapy dose-escalation part of the phase I ivuxolimab trial, which included N of about 50 patients. Overall study outcomes, separate from this receptor: Which antigens the clonally expanded peripheral T cells were specific for was not determined. After ivuxolimab, more expanded clones were found on average in CD8+ T cells than in CD4+ T cells. Partial responders in the 0.1-3.0 mg/kg groups had among the lowest normalized peripheral clonal expansion, especially among CD8+ T cells. At doses of 0.1 to 3.0 mg/kg, clonal expansion of both CD4+ and CD8+ blood T cells was observed from baseline to week 6. Low levels of normalized T-cell clonal expansion were also seen in some patients who did not respond.

Turning to this clone: The antigen it recognizes is unknown. Base qualities are not at hand, and no much larger clone is one base apart.

The germline V gene supplies CDR1 SGHRS and CDR2 YFSETQ. The V and J ends are trimmed by 5 bases and 2 bases, leaving 4 bases between them. The CDR3 measures 11 amino acids from cysteine to phenylalanine. Only the CDR3 portion is preserved as DNA: 33 bases, with reading frame beginning at the first base. The trial excluded patients who had a history of autoimmune disease or were on systemic immunosuppression. In every dose cohort, peripheral blood was drawn for TCR sequencing at baseline, cycle 4 day 1, and cycle 7 day 1. Samples came from an open-label, multicenter, first-in-human phase I dose-escalation trial of ivuxolimab. The trial enrolled adults with locally advanced or metastatic head and neck squamous cell, hepatocellular, melanoma or renal cell carcinoma. Before TCR sequencing, CD4+ T cells and CD8+ T cells were sorted from peripheral blood as separate populations. Genomic DNA was extracted from sorted cells for sequencing of the TCRbeta CDR3 region. The immunoSEQ Assay was used to sequence the TCRbeta CDR3 regions. TCRdb carries this immuneACCESS record with in-frame sequences only. Its versions omit some clonotypes, under half of them owing to an unresolved V gene in the studies checked, with the rest unexplained. The sample data list around 81,000 clones, and around 80% of these were observed just once. Over 5% of the sample is in the top ten clones.

This material consisted of CD4+ or CD8+ T cells sorted from blood, taken in a trial of the OX40 agonist ivuxolimab. This sequence originates from an adult with an advanced solid tumor such as melanoma, head and neck, liver or kidney cancer. The chain is assembled from TRBV5-1 and TRBJ2-5; the D gene assignment is ambiguous. The nucleotide sequence is given as TGCGCCAGCAGAGAGCAAGAGACCCAGTACTTC. Its protein product is CASREQETQYF.